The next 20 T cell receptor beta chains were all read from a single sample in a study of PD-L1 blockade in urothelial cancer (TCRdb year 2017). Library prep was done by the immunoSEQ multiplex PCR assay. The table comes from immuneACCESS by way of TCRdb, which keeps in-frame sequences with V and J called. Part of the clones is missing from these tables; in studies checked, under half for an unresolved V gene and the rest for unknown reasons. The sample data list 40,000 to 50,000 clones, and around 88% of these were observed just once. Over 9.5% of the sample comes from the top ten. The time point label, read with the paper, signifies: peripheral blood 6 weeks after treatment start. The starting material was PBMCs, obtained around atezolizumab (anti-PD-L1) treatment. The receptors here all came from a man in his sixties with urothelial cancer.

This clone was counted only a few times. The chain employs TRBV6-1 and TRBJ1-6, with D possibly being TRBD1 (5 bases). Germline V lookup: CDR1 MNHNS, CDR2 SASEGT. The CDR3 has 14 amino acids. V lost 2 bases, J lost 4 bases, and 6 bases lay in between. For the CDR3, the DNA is TGTGCCAGCAGTGAACAGGGATATAATTCACCCCTCCACTTT. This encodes CASSEQGYNSPLHF.

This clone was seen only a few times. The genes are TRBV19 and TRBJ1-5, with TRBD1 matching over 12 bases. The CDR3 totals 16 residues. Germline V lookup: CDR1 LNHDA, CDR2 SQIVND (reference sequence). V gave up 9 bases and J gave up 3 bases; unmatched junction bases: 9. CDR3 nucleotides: TGTGCCAGCCGGGACAGGGGGCGAGGTGACAATCAGCCCCAGCATTTT. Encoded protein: CASRDRGRGDNQPQHF.

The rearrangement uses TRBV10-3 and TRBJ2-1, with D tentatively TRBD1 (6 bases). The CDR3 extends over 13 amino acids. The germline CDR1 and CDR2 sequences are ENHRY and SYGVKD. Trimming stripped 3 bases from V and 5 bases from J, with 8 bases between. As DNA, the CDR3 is TGTGCCATCAGTGAACAGGGTAACAATGAGCAGTTCTTC. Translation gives CAISEQGNNEQFF.

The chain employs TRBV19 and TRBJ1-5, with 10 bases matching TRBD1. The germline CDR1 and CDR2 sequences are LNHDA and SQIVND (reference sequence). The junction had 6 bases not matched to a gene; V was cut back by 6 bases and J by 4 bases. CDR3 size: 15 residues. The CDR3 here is CASRTTGGSNQPQHF. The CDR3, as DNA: TGTGCCAGTAGAACGACAGGGGGCTCAAATCAGCCCCAGCATTTT.

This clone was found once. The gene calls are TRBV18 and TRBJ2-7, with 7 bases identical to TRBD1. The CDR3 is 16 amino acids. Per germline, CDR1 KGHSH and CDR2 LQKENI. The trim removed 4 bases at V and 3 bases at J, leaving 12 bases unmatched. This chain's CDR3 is CASSRIPGQRNYEQYF. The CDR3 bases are TGTGCCAGCTCACGCATCCCGGGACAGCGAAACTACGAGCAGTACTTC.

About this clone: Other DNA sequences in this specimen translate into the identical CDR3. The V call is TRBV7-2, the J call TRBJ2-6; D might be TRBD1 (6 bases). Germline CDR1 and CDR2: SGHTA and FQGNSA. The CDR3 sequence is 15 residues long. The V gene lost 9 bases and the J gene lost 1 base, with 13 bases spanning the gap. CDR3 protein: CASGQTYSGANVLTF. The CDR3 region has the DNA TGTGCCAGTGGACAGACTTATTCTGGGGCCAACGTCCTGACTTTC.

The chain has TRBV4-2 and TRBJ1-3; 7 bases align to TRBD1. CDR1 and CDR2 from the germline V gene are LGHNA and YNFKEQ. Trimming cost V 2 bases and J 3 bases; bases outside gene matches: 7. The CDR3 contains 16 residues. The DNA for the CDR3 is TGTGCCAGCAGCCAACCGCAGGGGGAAGGTGGAAACACCATATATTTT. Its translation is CASSQPQGEGGNTIYF.

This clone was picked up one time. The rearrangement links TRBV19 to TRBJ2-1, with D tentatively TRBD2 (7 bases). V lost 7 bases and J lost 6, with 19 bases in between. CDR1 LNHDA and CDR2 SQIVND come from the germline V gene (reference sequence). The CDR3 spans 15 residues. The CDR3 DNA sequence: TGTGCCAGTAAGTGGACAGAGGGGGGGGTCAATGAGCAGTTCTTC. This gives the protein CASKWTEGGVNEQFF.

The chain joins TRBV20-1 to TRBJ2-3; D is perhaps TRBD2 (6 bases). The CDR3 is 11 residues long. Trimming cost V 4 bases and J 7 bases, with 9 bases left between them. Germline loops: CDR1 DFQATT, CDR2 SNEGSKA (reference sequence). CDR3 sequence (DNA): TGCAGTGCTACCGGACTAAATACGCAGTATTTT. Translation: CSATGLNTQYF.

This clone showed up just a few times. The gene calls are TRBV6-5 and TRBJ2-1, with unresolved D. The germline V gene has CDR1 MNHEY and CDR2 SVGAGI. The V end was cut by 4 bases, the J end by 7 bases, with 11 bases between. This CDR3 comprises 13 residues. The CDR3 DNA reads TGTGCCAGCAGTTCCCCCAATGAGAATGAGCAGTTCTTC. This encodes CASSSPNENEQFF.

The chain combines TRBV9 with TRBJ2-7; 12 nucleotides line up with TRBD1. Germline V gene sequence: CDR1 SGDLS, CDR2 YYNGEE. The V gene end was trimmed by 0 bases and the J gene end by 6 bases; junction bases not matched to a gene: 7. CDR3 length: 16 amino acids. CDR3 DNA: TGTGCCAGCAGCGTAGAAGGGGACAGGGGGCTTTGCGAGCAGTACTTC. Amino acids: CASSVEGDRGLCEQYF. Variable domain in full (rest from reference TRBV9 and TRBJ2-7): DSGVTQTPKHLITATGQRVTLRCSPRSGDLSVYWYQQSLDQGLQFLIQYYNGEERAKGNILERFSAQQFPDLHSELNLSSLELGDSALYFCASSVEGDRGLCEQYFGPGTRLTVT.

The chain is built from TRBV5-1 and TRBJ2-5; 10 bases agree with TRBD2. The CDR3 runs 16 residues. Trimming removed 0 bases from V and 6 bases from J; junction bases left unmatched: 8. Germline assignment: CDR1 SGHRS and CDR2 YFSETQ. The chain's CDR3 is CASSLAGLAGGQTQYF. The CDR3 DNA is TGCGCCAGCAGCTTGGCTGGTTTAGCGGGGGGTCAGACCCAGTACTTC.

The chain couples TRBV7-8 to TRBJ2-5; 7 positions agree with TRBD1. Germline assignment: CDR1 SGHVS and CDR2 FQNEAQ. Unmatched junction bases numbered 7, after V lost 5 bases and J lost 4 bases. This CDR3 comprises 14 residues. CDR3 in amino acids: CASSLRDRLETQYF. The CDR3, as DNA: TGTGCCAGCAGCCTCCGGGACAGACTAGAGACCCAGTACTTC.

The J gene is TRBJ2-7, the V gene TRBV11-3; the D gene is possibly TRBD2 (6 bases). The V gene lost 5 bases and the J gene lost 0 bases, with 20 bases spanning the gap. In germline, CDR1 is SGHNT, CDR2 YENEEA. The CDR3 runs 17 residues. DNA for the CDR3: TGTGCCAGCAGCCAGGATCGCGGGATGGGGGGCTCCTACGAGCAGTACTTC. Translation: CASSQDRGMGGSYEQYF.

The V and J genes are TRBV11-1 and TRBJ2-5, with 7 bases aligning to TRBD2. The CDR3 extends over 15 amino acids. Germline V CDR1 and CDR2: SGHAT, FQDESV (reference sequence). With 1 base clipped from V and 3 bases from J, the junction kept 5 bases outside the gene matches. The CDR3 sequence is CASSLGDYTKETQYF. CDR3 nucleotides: TGTGCCAGCAGCTTAGGGGACTACACTAAAGAGACCCAGTACTTC.

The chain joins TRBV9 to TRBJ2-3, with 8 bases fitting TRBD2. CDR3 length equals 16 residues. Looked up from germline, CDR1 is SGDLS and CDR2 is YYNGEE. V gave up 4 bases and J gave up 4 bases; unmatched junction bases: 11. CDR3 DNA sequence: TGTGCCAGCAGCTTTCGAGCGGGGGAGGGGTCAGATACGCAGTATTTT. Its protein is CASSFRAGEGSDTQYF.

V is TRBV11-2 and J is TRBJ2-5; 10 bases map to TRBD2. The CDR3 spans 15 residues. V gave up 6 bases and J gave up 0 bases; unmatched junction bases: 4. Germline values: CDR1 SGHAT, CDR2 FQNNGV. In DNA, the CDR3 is TGTGCCAGCAGAATAGCGGGGGGATACCAAGAGACCCAGTACTTC. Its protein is CASRIAGGYQETQYF.

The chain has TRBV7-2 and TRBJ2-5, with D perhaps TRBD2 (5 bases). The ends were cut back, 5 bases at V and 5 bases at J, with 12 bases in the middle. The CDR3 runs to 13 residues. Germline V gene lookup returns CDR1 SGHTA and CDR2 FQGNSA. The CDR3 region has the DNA TGTGCCAGCAGCCAGGACTTGACGGAGACCCAGTACTTC. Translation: CASSQDLTETQYF.

The CDR3 DNA sequence: TGTGCCAGCAGTGACGAGGGACAGGGGGTTTATGGCTACACCTTC. It specifies CASSDEGQGVYGYTF. The chain recombines TRBV6-4 with TRBJ1-2, with 11 bases identical to TRBD1. This CDR3 region has 15 residues. With V trimmed by 2 bases and J by 5 bases, 4 bases remained unmatched. Germline loops: CDR1 MRHNA, CDR2 SNTAGT.

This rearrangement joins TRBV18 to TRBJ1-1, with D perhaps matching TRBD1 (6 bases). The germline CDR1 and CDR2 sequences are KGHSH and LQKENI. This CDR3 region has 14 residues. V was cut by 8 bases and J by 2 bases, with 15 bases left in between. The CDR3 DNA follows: TGTGCCAGCCAGAGGGACAACACCAACACTGAAGCTTTCTTT. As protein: CASQRDNTNTEAFF.